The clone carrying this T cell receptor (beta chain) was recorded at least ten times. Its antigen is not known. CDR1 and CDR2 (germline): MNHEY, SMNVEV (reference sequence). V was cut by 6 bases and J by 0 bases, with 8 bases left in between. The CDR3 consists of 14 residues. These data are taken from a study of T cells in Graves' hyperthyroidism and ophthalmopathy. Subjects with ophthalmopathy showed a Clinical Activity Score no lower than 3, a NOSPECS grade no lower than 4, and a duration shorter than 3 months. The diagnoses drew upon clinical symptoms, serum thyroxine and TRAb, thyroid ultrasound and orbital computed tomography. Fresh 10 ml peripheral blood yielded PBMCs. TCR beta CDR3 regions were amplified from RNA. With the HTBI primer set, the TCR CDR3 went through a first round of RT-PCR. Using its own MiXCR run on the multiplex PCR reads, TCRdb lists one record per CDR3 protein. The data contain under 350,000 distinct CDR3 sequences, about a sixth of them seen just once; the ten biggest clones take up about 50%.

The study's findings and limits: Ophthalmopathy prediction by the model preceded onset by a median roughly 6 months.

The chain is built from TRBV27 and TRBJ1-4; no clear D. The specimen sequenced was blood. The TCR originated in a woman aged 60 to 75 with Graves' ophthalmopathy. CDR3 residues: CASSGLATNEKLFF. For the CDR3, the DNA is TGTGCCAGCAGCGGCCTCGCAACTAATGAAAAACTGTTTTTT.